This T cell receptor (beta chain) was identified in a study of EBV T-cell therapy then PD-1 blockade in nasopharyngeal carcinoma. A note on this clone: Its target is unknown.

Treatment reported: AdE1-LMPpoly-expanded autologous EBV-specific T-cell therapy followed by anti-PD-1 nivolumab. Profiling relied on immunoSEQ multiplex PCR, and the TCRdb table lists in-frame clones only, not all of them. This sample yields some 21,000 clones, of which over 75% are seen a single time; around 28% belongs to the top ten. V was shortened by 3 bases and J by 5 bases, with 18 bases between the two germline ends. This CDR3 region has 16 residues. Germline values: CDR1 KGHDR, CDR2 SFDVKD. V usage is TRBV24-1 and J usage is TRBJ2-5; the D gene is possibly TRBD1 (6 bases). The receptor's source is a man aged 35-49 years with nasopharyngeal carcinoma. The sequenced sample was CD8+ T cells from blood, obtained between days 55 and 70 from a patient whose treatment included autologous EBV-specific T cells and nivolumab. CDR3 sequence reads: CATSDVTLGARETQYF. The CDR3 nucleotides are TGTGCCACCAGTGATGTAACTCTGGGGGCCCGGGAGACCCAGTACTTC.